A selection of T cell receptor beta chains follows, all from one sample in a study of shared clonotypes between healthy human individuals. Sequenced by immunoSEQ multiplex PCR; TCRdb stores in-frame clones only, minus some. Here the sample spans about 980,000 clones, more than 75% being singletons. Sequencing was carried out using memory CD4+ T cells sorted from blood. Every receptor here comes from a man in his late teens or twenties in good health. The CDR3 runs from the conserved cysteine through the conserved F or W. Each record gives: V gene, D gene, clone size, J gene, CDR3 DNA, CDR3 protein. D genes are given only for firm matches. Size is stated for part of the rows, as once, few or many counts, or as a class when the clone is expanded.

TRBV29-1	TRBD1	NA	TRBJ1-2	TGCAGCGCTGACAGGGGGCTGGCCTATGGCTACACCTTC	CSADRGLAYGYTF
TRBV29-1	NA	few	TRBJ1-2	TGCAGCGTCCGCAGGTCGGGAGGTGGCTACACCTTC	CSVRRSGGGYTF
TRBV6-6	NA	once	TRBJ1-4	TGTGCCAGCAGTTACCCCGAAAAGGTCCCCCGGGAAAAACTGTTTTTT	CASSYPEKVPREKLFF
TRBV5-1	TRBD2	NA	TRBJ2-1	TGCGCCAGCAGCCCGGTGACTAGCGGGGGGCAGCAGGCGGAGCAGTTCTTC	CASSPVTSGGQQAEQFF
TRBV6-1	TRBD1	NA	TRBJ1-6	TGTGCCGGGACAGGGGGTTATAATTCACCCCTCCACTTT	CAGTGGYNSPLHF
TRBV6-1	NA	NA	TRBJ1-2	TGTGCCAGCAGTGAAGTGAGGGGAGGTGGCTACACCTTC	CASSEVRGGGYTF
TRBV25-1	NA	NA	TRBJ1-6	TGTGCCAGCAGTGCCAGCATGAATTCACCCCTCCACTTT	CASSASMNSPLHF
TRBV6-5	NA	NA	TRBJ2-3	TGTGCCAGCAGGCGGGACACGGGGACAGATACGCAGTATTTT	CASRRDTGTDTQYF
TRBV5-6	NA	few	TRBJ2-3	TGTGCCAGCAGCTTGGGACAAAGGGGAGATACGCAGTATTTT	CASSLGQRGDTQYF
TRBV4-1	NA	once	TRBJ2-2	TGCGCCAGCAGCCAAGAAGGCGGGAAAGTCACCGGGGAGCTGTTTTTT	CASSQEGGKVTGELFF
TRBV11-2	NA	NA	TRBJ1-2	TGTGCCAGCAAAATGAGGGGGACTACTAACTATGGCTACACCTTC	CASKMRGTTNYGYTF
TRBV29-1	NA	NA	TRBJ2-1	TGCAGCGTTGAGTCGAACCGCAATGAGCAGTTCTTC	CSVESNRNEQFF
TRBV10-1	NA	NA	TRBJ2-7	TGCGCCAGCAGTGAATCTGGGACGGGTAGCTCCTACGAGCAGTACTTC	CASSESGTGSSYEQYF
TRBV4-1	NA	few	TRBJ2-4	TGCGCCAGCAGCCCCCTCGGGGGCGGGAGTACTGCCAAAAACATTCAGTACTTC	CASSPLGGGSTAKNIQYF
TRBV5-4	NA	NA	TRBJ1-2	TGTGCCAGCAGCCTAGACAGCCTCTATGGCTACACCTTC	CASSLDSLYGYTF
TRBV19	NA	NA	TRBJ2-1	TGTGCCAGTAGTATGGCAGGGGCCTACAATGAGCAGTTCTTC	CASSMAGAYNEQFF
TRBV6-6	NA	once	TRBJ1-4	TGTGCCAGCAAGAGGGGTGTTAATGAAAAACTGTTTTTT	CASKRGVNEKLFF
TRBV25-1	TRBD2	NA	TRBJ2-7	TGTGCCAGCAGTGAAGAGGTTAGCGGGAGCTCCTACGAGCAGTACTTC	CASSEEVSGSSYEQYF
TRBV6-1	TRBD1	NA	TRBJ1-5	TGTGCCAGCGGGACAGACCCCAATCAGCCCCAGCATTTT	CASGTDPNQPQHF
TRBV6-5	NA	few	TRBJ1-1	TGTGCCAGCAGTTTACAGGGCACCGCCACTGAAGCTTTCTTT	CASSLQGTATEAFF
TRBV5-1	TRBD1	NA	TRBJ1-6	TGCGCCAGCAGCTTCACAGGGGGTCATAATTCACCCCTCCACTTT	CASSFTGGHNSPLHF
TRBV6-1	NA	NA	TRBJ2-3	TGTGCCAGCAGTCCTTCCGGGAATACGCAGTATTTT	CASSPSGNTQYF
TRBV7-9	NA	NA	TRBJ2-3	TGTGCCAGCAGCTTCCAGGCCACGCAGTATTTT	CASSFQATQYF
TRBV5-1	TRBD2	once	TRBJ2-7	TGCGCCAGCAGCTTGGGAGTAGCGGGGGATTACGAGCAGTACTTC	CASSLGVAGDYEQYF
TRBV6-1	NA	NA	TRBJ2-5	TGTGCCAGCAGTGAAGCAAACGCGCAAGAGACCCAGTACTTC	CASSEANAQETQYF
TRBV27	NA	few	TRBJ1-2	TGTGCCAGCAGTTTATCGGAACAGCCCTTCTATGGCTACACCTTC	CASSLSEQPFYGYTF
TRBV29-1	NA	NA	TRBJ2-1	TGCAGCGTGAACCGGGGCGTGGGGTCCAATGAGCAGTTCTTC	CSVNRGVGSNEQFF
TRBV28	NA	many	TRBJ2-3	TGTGCCAGCAGTTTATTTGGGGGAAGCACAGATACGCAGTATTTT	CASSLFGGSTDTQYF
TRBV9	NA	NA	TRBJ1-2	TGTGCCAGCAGCGTAGCTGGGGGTGGCTACACCTTC	CASSVAGGGYTF
TRBV10-3	NA	few	TRBJ1-4	TGTGCCATCAGTGGGCACGAATCAGGAAAACTGTTTTTT	CAISGHESGKLFF
TRBV6-1	NA	few	TRBJ2-6	TGTGCCAGCGAGGAGGGCCCTGGGGCCAACGTCCTGACTTTC	CASEEGPGANVLTF
TRBV5-1	NA	NA	TRBJ1-1	TGCGCCAGCAGCTCCGAGGGCAGTTGGAACACTGAAGCTTTCTTT	CASSSEGSWNTEAFF
TRBV18	NA	NA	TRBJ1-4	TGTGCCAGCTCACCACAGGGGAGGGATGAAAAACTGTTTTTT	CASSPQGRDEKLFF
TRBV7-9	NA	few	TRBJ2-6	TGTGCCAGCAGCAGCCTCTCTGGGGCCAACGTCCTGACTTTC	CASSSLSGANVLTF
TRBV28	TRBD1	NA	TRBJ2-1	TGTGCCAGCAGTCTGACAGGGGGCTCCTACAATGAGCAGTTCTTC	CASSLTGGSYNEQFF
TRBV9	TRBD2	few	TRBJ2-1	TGTGCCAGCAGCCCCCGAGTGGGGGGAGGGTCAAATGAGCAGTTCTTC	CASSPRVGGGSNEQFF
TRBV7-9	TRBD1	NA	TRBJ1-4	TGTGCCAGCAGCTTGGGGGACAGGGGCGGCACTAATGAAAAACTGTTTTTT	CASSLGDRGGTNEKLFF
TRBV7-2	TRBD2	NA	TRBJ2-3	TGTGCCAGCAGCTTAGGTGGCGGGAGAAGCACAGATACGCAGTATTTT	CASSLGGGRSTDTQYF
TRBV29-1	TRBD2	NA	TRBJ2-3	TGCAGCGTCCTCGGCACGGCAGGCGGGGGGAGCACAGATACGCAGTATTTT	CSVLGTAGGGSTDTQYF
TRBV28	TRBD1	NA	TRBJ1-6	TGTGCCAGCAGTTCGGGACAGCCGGGTCCACCCCTCCACTTT	CASSSGQPGPPLHF
TRBV28	TRBD1	once	TRBJ1-5	TGTGCCAGCAGTCCGGACAGGGGATACGGGAATAGCAATCAGCCCCAGCATTTT	CASSPDRGYGNSNQPQHF
TRBV19	NA	NA	TRBJ2-5	TGTGCCAGTAGTATGGGCGGGGAAGAGACCCAGTACTTC	CASSMGGEETQYF
TRBV4-3	NA	NA	TRBJ1-3	TGCGCCAGCAGCCCGTCCCAAGAAACAGAGACCTCTGGAAACACCATATATTTT	CASSPSQETETSGNTIYF
TRBV5-1	NA	NA	TRBJ2-3	TGCGCCAGCAGCTGGGACCAGACCCCAGGAGATACGCAGTATTTT	CASSWDQTPGDTQYF
TRBV2	NA	NA	TRBJ2-3	TGTGCCAGCAGTGAAGGAAGACAGCTAGGGGCGGATACGCAGTATTTT	CASSEGRQLGADTQYF
TRBV5-1	NA	NA	TRBJ2-7	TGCGCCAGCAGGGAATCACGAGAGCAGTACTTC	CASRESREQYF
TRBV10-3	NA	NA	TRBJ1-1	TGTGCCACCTGGGGAGGGAGCACTGAAGCTTTCTTT	CATWGGSTEAFF
TRBV7-2	TRBD1	few	TRBJ2-7	TGTGCCAGCACCACCAGGGACAGGCCCTACGAGCAGTACTTC	CASTTRDRPYEQYF
TRBV6-5	NA	NA	TRBJ1-1	TGTGCCAGCTTCTCCTCCGGGCGCACTGAAGCTTTCTTT	CASFSSGRTEAFF
TRBV19	NA	NA	TRBJ1-5	TGTGCCAGTAGTGGGACTGTCAATCAGCCCCAGCATTTT	CASSGTVNQPQHF
TRBV25-1	NA	NA	TRBJ2-1	TGTGCCACCATACAGGGAGGAGGTGAGCAGTTCTTC	CATIQGGGEQFF
TRBV7-6	TRBD1	NA	TRBJ1-2	TGTGCCAGCAGGCCGGGTTATAGAGGGGGCAATTATGGCTACACCTTC	CASRPGYRGGNYGYTF